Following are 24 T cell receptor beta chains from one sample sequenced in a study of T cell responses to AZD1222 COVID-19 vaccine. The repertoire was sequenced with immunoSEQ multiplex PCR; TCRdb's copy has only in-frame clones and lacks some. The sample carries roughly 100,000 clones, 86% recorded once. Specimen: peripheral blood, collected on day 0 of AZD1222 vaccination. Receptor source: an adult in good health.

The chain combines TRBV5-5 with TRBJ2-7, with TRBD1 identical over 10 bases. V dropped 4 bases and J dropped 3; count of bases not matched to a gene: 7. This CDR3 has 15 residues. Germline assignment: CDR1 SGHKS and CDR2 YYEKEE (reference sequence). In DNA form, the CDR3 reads TGTGCCAGCAGCCCTGACAGGGGGCTTGGCTACGAGCAGTACTTC. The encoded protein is CASSPDRGLGYEQYF.

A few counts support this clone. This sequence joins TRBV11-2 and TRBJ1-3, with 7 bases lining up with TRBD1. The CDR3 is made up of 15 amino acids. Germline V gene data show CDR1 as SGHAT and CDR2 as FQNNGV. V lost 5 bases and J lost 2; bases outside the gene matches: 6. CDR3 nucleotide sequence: TGTGCCAGCAGCCCCGACAGGGTCCCTGGAAACACCATATATTTT. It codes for CASSPDRVPGNTIYF.

CDR3 sequence (DNA): TGTGCCAGCTCACCGTCCGGGACTAGCGGGGATACGCAGTATTTT. It translates to CASSPSGTSGDTQYF. The chain has TRBV18 and TRBJ2-3, with 12 bases lining up with TRBD2. J gave up 6 bases and V 3 bases, and 4 bases lay outside the gene matches. The CDR3 is made up of 15 amino acids. CDR1 and CDR2 (germline): KGHSH, LQKENI.

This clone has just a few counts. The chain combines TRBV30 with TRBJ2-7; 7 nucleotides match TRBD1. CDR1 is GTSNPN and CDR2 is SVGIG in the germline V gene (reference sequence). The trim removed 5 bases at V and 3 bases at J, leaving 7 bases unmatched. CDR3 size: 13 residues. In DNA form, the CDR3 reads TGTGCCTGGGGTGCAGGGGGAATCTACGAGCAGTACTTC. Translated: CAWGAGGIYEQYF.

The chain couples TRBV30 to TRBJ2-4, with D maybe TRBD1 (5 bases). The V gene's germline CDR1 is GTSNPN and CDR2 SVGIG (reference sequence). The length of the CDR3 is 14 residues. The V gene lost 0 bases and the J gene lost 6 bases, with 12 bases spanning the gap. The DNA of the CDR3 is TGTGCCTGGAGTGTACCAGGGCCAAGAAACATTCAGTACTTC. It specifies CAWSVPGPRNIQYF.

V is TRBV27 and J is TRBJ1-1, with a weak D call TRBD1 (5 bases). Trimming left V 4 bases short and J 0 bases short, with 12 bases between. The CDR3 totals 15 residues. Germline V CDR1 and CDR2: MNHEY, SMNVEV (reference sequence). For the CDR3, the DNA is TGTGCCAGCAGTTGGGGACGGAGTCTGAACACTGAAGCTTTCTTT. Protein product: CASSWGRSLNTEAFF.

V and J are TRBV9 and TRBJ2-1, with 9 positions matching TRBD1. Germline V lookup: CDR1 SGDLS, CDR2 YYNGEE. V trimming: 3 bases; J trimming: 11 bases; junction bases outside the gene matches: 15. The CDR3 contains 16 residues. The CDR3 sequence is CASSERGQGRPRQQFF. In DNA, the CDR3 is TGTGCCAGCAGCGAGAGGGGACAGGGAAGGCCACGTCAGCAGTTCTTC.

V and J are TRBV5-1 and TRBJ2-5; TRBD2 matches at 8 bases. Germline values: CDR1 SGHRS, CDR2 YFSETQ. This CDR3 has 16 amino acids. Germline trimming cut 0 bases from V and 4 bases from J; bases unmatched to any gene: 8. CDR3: CASSLVSAGVLETQYF. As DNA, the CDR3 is TGCGCCAGCAGCTTGGTGTCAGCGGGGGTCCTAGAGACCCAGTACTTC. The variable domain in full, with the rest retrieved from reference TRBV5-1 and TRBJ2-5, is KAGVTQTPRYLIKTRGQQVTLSCSPISGHRSVSWYQQTPGQGLQFLFEYFSETQRNKGNFPGRFSGRQFSNSRSEMNVSTLELGDSALYLCASSLVSAGVLETQYFGPGTRLLVL.

The DNA for the CDR3 is TGTGCCAGCAGTTCCACAGCAACTAATGAAAAACTGTTTTTT. Its translation is CASSSTATNEKLFF. V and J are TRBV6-5 and TRBJ1-4; D gene ambiguous. The CDR3 loop spans 14 amino acids. With 4 bases removed from V and 0 bases from J, the gap between germline ends came to 6 bases. The V gene's germline CDR1 is MNHEY and CDR2 SVGAGI.

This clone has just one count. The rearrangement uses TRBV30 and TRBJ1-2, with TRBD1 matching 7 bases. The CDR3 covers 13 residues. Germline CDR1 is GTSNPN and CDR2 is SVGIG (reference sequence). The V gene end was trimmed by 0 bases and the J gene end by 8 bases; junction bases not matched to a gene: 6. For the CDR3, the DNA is TGTGCCTGGAGTGTACAAGGGGGCGGCGGCTACACCTTC. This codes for CAWSVQGGGGYTF.

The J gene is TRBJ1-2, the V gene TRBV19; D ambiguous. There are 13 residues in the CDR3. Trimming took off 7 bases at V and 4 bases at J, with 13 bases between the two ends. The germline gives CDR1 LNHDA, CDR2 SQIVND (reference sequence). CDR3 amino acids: CASTRGGLYGYTF. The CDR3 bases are TGTGCCAGTACCCGGGGAGGCCTCTATGGCTACACCTTC. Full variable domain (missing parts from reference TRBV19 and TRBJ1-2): DGGITQSPKYLFRKEGQNVTLSCEQNLNHDAMYWYRQDPGQGLRLIYYSQIVNDFQKGDIAEGYSVSREKKESFPLTVTSAQKNPTAFYLCASTRGGLYGYTFGSGTRLTVV.

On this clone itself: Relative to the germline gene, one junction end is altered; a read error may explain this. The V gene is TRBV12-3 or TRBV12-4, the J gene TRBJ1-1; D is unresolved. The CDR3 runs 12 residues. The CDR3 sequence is CASSLDSGPHLF. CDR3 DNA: TGTGCCAGCAGTCTGGACTCCGGGCCGCACCTTTTT.

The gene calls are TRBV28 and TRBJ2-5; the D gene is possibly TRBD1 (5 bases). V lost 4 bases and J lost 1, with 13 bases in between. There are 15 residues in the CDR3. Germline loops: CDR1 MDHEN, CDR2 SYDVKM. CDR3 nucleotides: TGTGCCAGCAGTTACTTAGGTAGGGGCCAAGAGACCCAGTACTTC. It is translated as CASSYLGRGQETQYF.

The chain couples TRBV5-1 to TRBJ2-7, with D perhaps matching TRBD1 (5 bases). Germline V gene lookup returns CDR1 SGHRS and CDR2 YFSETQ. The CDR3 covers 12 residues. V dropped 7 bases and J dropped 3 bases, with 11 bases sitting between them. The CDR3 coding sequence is TGCGCCAGCTCCTTGACAGACTACGAGCAGTACTTC. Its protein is CASSLTDYEQYF.

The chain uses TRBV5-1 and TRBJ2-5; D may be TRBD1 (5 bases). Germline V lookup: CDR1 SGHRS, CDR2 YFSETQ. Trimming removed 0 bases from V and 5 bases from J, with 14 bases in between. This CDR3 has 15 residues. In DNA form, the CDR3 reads TGCGCCAGCAGCTTGGGGTCGGACGCAGGGGAGACCCAGTACTTC. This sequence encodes CASSLGSDAGETQYF.

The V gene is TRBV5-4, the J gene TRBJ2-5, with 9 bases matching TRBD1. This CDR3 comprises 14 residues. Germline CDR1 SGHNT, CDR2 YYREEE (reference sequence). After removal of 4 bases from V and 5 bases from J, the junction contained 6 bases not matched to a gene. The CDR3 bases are TGTGCCAGCAGCCGGGACAGGGCGGACGAGACCCAGTACTTC. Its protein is CASSRDRADETQYF. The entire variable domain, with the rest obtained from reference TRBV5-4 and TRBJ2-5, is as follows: ETGVTQSPTHLIKTRGQQVTLRCSSQSGHNTVSWYQQALGQGPQFIFQYYREEENGRGNFPPRFSGLQFPNYSSELNVNALELDDSALYLCASSRDRADETQYFGPGTRLLVL.

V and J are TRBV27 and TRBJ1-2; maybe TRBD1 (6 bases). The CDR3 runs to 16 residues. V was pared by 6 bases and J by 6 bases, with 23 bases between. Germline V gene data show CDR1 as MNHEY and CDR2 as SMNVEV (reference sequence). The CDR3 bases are TGTGCCAGCAGCTCGTTAATGGGGGCTCAGGGGAATGGCTACACCTTC. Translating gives CASSSLMGAQGNGYTF.

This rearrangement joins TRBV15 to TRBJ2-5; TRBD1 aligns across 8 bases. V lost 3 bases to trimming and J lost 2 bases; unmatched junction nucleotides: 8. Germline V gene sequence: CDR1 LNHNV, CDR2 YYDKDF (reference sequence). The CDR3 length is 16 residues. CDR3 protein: CATSSLNQGAQETQYF. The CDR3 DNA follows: TGTGCCACCAGCAGTTTAAACCAGGGGGCTCAAGAGACCCAGTACTTC.

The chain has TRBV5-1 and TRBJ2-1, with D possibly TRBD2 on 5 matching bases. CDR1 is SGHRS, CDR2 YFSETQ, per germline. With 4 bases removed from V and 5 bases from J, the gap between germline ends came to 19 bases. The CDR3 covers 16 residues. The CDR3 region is CASSDPRTGIDNEQFF. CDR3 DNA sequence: TGCGCCAGCAGCGACCCAAGGACGGGAATAGACAATGAGCAGTTCTTC.

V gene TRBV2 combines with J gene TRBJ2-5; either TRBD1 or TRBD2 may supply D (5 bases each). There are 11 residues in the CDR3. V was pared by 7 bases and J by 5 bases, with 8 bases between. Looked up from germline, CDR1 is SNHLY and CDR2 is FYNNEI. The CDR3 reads CASTREETQYF. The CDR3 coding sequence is TGTGCCAGCACCAGGGAGGAGACCCAGTACTTC.

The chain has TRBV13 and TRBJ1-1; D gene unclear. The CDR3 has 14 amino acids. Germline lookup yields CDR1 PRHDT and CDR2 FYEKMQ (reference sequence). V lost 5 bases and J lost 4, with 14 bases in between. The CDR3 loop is CASSGTALSTEAFF. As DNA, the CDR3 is TGTGCCAGCAGCGGTACAGCACTGAGCACTGAAGCTTTCTTT.

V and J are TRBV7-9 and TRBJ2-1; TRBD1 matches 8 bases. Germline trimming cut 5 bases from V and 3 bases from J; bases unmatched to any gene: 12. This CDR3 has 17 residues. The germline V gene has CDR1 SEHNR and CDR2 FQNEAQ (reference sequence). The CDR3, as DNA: TGTGCCAGCAGCCCATTTATACCGGGACAGGTCTACAATGAGCAGTTCTTC. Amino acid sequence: CASSPFIPGQVYNEQFF.

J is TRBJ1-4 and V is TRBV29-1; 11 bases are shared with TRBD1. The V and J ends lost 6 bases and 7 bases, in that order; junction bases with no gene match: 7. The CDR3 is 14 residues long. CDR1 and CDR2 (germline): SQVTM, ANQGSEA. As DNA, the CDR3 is TGCAGCGTGCCCGGACAGGGGGCAACTGAAAAACTGTTTTTT. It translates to CSVPGQGATEKLFF.

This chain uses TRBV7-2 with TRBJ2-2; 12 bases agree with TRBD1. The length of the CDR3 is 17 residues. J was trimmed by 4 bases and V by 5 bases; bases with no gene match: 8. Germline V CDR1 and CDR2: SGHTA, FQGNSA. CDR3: CASSVSGQGAVTGELFF. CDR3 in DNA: TGTGCCAGCAGCGTATCGGGACAGGGGGCGGTCACCGGGGAGCTGTTTTTT. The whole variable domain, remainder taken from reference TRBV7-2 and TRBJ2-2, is GAGVSQSPSNKVTEKGKDVELRCDPISGHTALYWYRQSLGQGLEFLIYFQGNSAPDKSGLPSDRFSAERTGGSVSTLTIQRTQQEDSAVYLCASSVSGQGAVTGELFFGEGSRLTVL.